Shown below are 10 T cell receptor beta chains from a single sample sequenced in a study of technical replicates of blood from several donors. Libraries were prepared by immunoSEQ multiplex PCR; TCRdb keeps only in-frame clonotypes and omits some of them. Of about 70,000 clones listed, approximately 96% are singletons. The sequenced sample consisted of T cells isolated from PBMCs. The receptors were sampled from a human donor in good health.

The chain couples TRBV19 to TRBJ2-5, with 9 bases matching TRBD2. Trimming cost V 5 bases and J 0 bases; bases outside gene matches: 10. This CDR3 is built from 17 residues. Germline V gene data show CDR1 as LNHDA and CDR2 as SQIVND (reference sequence). CDR3 in DNA: TGTGCCAGTAGTCCAGGGGAGCGGGGGGTGTACCAAGAGACCCAGTACTTC. It is translated as CASSPGERGVYQETQYF.

The genes are TRBV27 and TRBJ2-3; the match to TRBD2 covers 12 bases. Germline V gene sequence: CDR1 MNHEY, CDR2 SMNVEV (reference sequence). The CDR3 has 16 residues. The J segment lost 5 bases and the V segment lost 5 bases, leaving 8 bases of the junction unmatched. CDR3 nucleotides: TGTGCCAGCAGTGCCACTAGCGGGGGGAGCGGAGATACGCAGTATTTT. Protein: CASSATSGGSGDTQYF.

The rearrangement links TRBV29-1 to TRBJ2-7; D might be TRBD1 (5 bases). V gave up 8 bases and J gave up 3 bases, with 14 bases separating them. Germline V CDR1 and CDR2: SQVTM, ANQGSEA. The CDR3 spans 12 residues. CDR3 loop: CSFSGQNYEQYF. For the CDR3, the DNA is TGCAGCTTCTCAGGGCAAAACTACGAGCAGTACTTC.

This clone was seen only once. This chain connects TRBV9 to TRBJ2-3; D is uncertain. There are 16 residues in the CDR3. V was shortened by 0 bases and J by 2 bases, with 13 bases between the two germline ends. The V gene's germline CDR1 is SGDLS and CDR2 YYNGEE. CDR3 loop: CASSVGVSPTTDTQYF. The DNA of the CDR3 is TGTGCCAGCAGCGTAGGTGTTAGCCCAACCACAGATACGCAGTATTTT.

The rearrangement links TRBV5-1 to TRBJ2-1, with 8 bases fitting TRBD2. The CDR3 runs 17 residues. The V gene's germline CDR1 is SGHRS and CDR2 YFSETQ. J gave up 4 bases and V 7 bases, and 16 bases lay outside the gene matches. Here the CDR3 reads CASRVSGLAALYNEQFF. CDR3 DNA sequence: TGCGCCAGCCGCGTATCCGGACTAGCAGCCCTATACAATGAGCAGTTCTTC.

This chain uses TRBV19 with TRBJ2-5; D is undetermined. V was shortened by 8 bases and J by 2 bases, with 15 bases between the two germline ends. The CDR3 consists of 14 residues. Germline CDR1 reads LNHDA; CDR2 reads SQIVND (reference sequence). CDR3 sequence reads: CASRSSVRQETQYF. In nucleotides, the CDR3 is TGTGCCAGTCGTAGTTCTGTCCGTCAAGAGACCCAGTACTTC.

The chain employs TRBV5-4 and TRBJ2-7; D is uncertain. Germline CDR1 and CDR2: SGHNT and YYREEE (reference sequence). This CDR3 spans 15 amino acids. Trimming took off 0 bases at V and 0 bases at J, with 10 bases between the two ends. In DNA, the CDR3 is TGTGCCAGCAGCTTGGCGGGTGGCAGCTCCTACGAGCAGTACTTC. Translating gives CASSLAGGSSYEQYF.

This clone appeared a single time. The V call is TRBV19, the J call TRBJ1-2; D is possibly TRBD1 (5 bases). The germline gives CDR1 LNHDA, CDR2 SQIVND (reference sequence). Trimming cost V 4 bases and J 6 bases, with 18 bases left between them. This CDR3 comprises 15 residues. CDR3: CASSTLQGSYNGYTF. The CDR3, as DNA: TGTGCCAGTAGTACCCTCCAGGGTTCATATAATGGCTACACCTTC.

The chain is built from TRBV5-1 and TRBJ1-2, with a tentative D call TRBD1 (5 bases). CDR1 and CDR2 from the germline V gene are SGHRS and YFSETQ. CDR3 length: 18 residues. V lost 2 bases, J lost 3 bases, and 23 bases lay in between. The CDR3 DNA reads as TGCGCCAGCAGCTTCCATCCGCCCGGGCCGCAGGGTGACTATGGCTACACCTTC. This codes for CASSFHPPGPQGDYGYTF.

V is TRBV10-3 and J is TRBJ2-1, with 10 bases that match TRBD2. Trimming took 9 bases from V and 7 from J; bases not matched to a gene: 18. CDR3 size: 17 residues. The V gene's germline CDR1 is ENHRY and CDR2 SYGVKD. The CDR3 DNA follows: TGTGCCATAGGAAGGCTAGCGGGAGACTTCGAGAGGAATGAGCAGTTCTTC. Protein product: CAIGRLAGDFERNEQFF.